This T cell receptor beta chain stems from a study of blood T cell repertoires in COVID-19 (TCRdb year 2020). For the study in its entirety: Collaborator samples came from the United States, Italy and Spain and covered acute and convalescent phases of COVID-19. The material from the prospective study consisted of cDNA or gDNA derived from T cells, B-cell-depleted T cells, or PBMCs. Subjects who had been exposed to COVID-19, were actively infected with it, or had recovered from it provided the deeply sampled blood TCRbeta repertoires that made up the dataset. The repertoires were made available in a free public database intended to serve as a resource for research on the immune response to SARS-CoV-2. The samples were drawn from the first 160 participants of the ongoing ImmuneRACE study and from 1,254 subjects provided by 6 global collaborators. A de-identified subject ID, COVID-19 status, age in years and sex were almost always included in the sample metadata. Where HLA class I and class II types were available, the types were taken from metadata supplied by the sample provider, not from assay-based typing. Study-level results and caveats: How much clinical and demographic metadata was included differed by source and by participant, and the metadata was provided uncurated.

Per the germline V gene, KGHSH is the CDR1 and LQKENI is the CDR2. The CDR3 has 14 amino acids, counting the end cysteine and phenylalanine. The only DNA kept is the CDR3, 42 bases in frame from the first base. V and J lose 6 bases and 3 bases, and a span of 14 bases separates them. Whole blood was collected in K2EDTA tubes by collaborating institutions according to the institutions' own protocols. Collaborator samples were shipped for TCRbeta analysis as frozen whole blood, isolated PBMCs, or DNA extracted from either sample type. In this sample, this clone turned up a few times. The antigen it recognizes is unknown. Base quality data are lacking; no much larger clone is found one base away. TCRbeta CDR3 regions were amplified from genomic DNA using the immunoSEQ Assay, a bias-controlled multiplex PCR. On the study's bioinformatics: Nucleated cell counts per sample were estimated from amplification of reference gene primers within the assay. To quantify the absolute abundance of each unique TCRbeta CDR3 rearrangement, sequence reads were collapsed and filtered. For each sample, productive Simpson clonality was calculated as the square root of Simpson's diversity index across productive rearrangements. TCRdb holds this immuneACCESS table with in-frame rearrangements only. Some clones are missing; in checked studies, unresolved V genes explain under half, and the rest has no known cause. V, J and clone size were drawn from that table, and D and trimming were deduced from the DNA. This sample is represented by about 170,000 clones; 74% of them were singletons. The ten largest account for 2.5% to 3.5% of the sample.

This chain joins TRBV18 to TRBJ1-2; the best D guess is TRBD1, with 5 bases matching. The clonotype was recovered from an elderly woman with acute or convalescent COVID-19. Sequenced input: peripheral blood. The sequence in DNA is TGTGCCAGCTCCCTGCGGGGGGAGTACTATGGCTACACCTTC. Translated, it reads CASSLRGEYYGYTF.